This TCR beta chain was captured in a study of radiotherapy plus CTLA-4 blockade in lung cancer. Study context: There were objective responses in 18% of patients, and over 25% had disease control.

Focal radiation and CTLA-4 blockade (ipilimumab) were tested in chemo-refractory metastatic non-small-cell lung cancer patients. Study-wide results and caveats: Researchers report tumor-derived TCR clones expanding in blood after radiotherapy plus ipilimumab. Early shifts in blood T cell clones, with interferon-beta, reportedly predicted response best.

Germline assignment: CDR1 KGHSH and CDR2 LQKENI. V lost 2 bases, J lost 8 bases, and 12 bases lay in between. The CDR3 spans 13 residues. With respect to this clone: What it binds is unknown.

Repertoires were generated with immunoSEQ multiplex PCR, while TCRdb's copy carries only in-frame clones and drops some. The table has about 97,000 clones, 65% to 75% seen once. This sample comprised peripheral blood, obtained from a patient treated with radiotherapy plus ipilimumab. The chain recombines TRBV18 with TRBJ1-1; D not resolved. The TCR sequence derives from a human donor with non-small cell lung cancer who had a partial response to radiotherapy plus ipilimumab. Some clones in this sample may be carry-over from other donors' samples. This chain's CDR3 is CASSPRRIPEAFF. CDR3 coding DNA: TGTGCCAGCTCACCAAGGCGGATTCCCGAAGCTTTCTTT.